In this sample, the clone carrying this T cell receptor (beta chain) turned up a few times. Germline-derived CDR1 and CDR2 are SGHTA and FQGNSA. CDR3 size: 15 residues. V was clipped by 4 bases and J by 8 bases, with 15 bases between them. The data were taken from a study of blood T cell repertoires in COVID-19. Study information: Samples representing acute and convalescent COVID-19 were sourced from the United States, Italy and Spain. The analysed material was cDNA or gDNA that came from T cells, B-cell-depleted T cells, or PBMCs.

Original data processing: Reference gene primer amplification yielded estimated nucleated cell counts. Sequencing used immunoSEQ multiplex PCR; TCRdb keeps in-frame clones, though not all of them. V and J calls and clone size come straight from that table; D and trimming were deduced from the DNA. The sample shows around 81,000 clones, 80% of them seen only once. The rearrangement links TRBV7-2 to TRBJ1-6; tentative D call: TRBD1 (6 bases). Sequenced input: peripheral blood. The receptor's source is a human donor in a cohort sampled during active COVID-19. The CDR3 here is CASSSYRAVDSPLHF. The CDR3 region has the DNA TGTGCCAGCAGCTCCTACAGGGCCGTAGATTCACCCCTCCACTTT.